The sequence of this T cell receptor beta chain was determined in a study of blood T cells in healthy people across ages (dated by TCRdb to 2015 to 2017). Looking at the study overall: In model experiments, template switching captured roughly one uniquely barcoded TCR beta cDNA molecule for every two T cells. The study analyzed two additional independent replicas of 1 million unique cDNA reads from the same blood draw for two donors, one aged 18 to 30 and one aged 80 or older. To avoid experimental bias, donors of different ages were spread randomly across the sequencing lanes. Four age groups were formed from the donors: young (average 16 years), middle-aged (approximately 39), aged (around 62) and long-lived (around 80). Using deep sequencing normalized with unique cDNA molecular identifiers, the study measured how TCR beta repertoire diversity changes with age.

Per the germline V gene, SGHTA is the CDR1 and FQGNSA is the CDR2. V loses 0 bases, J loses 1 base, and the germline ends lie 11 bases apart. The cysteine opens and the phenylalanine closes a CDR3 of 16 amino acids. Just CDR3 DNA is preserved here, 48 bases in frame from base 1. To prepare the library, 5' RACE was applied. Sequencer: Illumina HiSeq 2500. A second PCR of about 7 to 12 cycles was run with a J-beta primer mix and a sample-barcoded 5' primer. A template-switch 5' adaptor carrying 12 random nucleotides introduced a unique molecular identifier onto each TCR beta cDNA molecule. At least 2.5 million CDR3-containing paired-end reads were obtained from each sample. The Mint cDNA synthesis kit, primed by a TRBC-specific oligonucleotide, was used to synthesize first-strand cDNA from all RNA. All cDNA was treated with uracil-DNA glycosylase and then went through a first 18-cycle PCR with the universal primers M1SS and BC2_uni_R. In the source study's methods: For normalization, 1 million high-quality reads were randomly selected from each sample, with every read carrying a distinct molecular identifier. Reads with shared molecular identifiers were discarded instead of being binned into consensus sequences. MiTCR, set to a Q25 quality threshold and the strictest error-elimination algorithm, was used for CDR3 identification, clonotype clustering and error correction. A nonparametric unseen species model using Euler transformation provided a lower-bound estimate of total TCR beta diversity. TCRdb applied fastp at Q25 and MiXCR to the public reads, then kept only in-frame beta chains. Duplicate CDR3 protein sequences are folded into a single record with the most common DNA and genes. The V and J calls shown here were made by TCRdb, not taken from the authors' results. The sample table contains 850,000 to 1,100,000 distinct CDR3 sequences; only one count was recorded for 35% to 40% of them. The top ten clonotypes cover around 13% of the sample.

Broader findings and caveats from the paper: Observed TCR beta diversity correlated strongly with the percentage of naive T cells measured by flow cytometry. Estimates of total diversity from one million sequenced T cells were regarded as lower bounds and underestimates. Because profiling used bulk unsorted PBMCs, naive and antigen-experienced compartments could not be compared conclusively. Because donor CMV infection status was unknown, age-related changes in expanded clonotypes were potentially confounded. Observed TCR beta diversity per million T cells fell roughly linearly with age, and a significant reduction was already apparent by age around 40. Compared with the aged group, the long-lived group had more naive CD4+ T cells, fewer expanded clones and increased TCR diversity, a pattern suggesting age selection.

This clonotype was observed a handful of times. The target of this receptor is not known. Base qualities are not recorded, but no much larger clone differs from it by a single base. Donors were approximately 42 systemically healthy Caucasian individuals from Russia aged roughly 6 to 95 years. About 9.1 milliliters of peripheral blood were collected from each donor into EDTA-treated Vacutainer tubes. PBMCs were isolated by Ficoll-Paque density-gradient centrifugation, with at least 6 million obtained per sample. Trizol reagent was used to extract total RNA from PBMCs, with at least 6 micrograms per sample. The percentages of naive CD45RAhigh/CD27high T cells were determined by flow cytometry on a PBMC aliquot from every donor.

This TCR was recovered from a man aged 18 to 35 in good health. Sequenced: blood. The sequence links TRBV7-2 to TRBJ2-3; tentative D gene TRBD2, with 7 bases matching. In nucleotides, the sequence is TGTGCCAGCAGCTTAGCGGCGGGGGCCCGCACAGATACGCAGTATTTT. Its protein is CASSLAAGARTDTQYF.